This T cell receptor beta chain was recorded in a study of cytomegalovirus exposure and HLA in healthy donors. Study-wide findings and caveats: In most subjects, TCR beta sequences reportedly gave accurate predictions of HLA-A and HLA-B alleles. TCR beta V- and J-gene trimming, according to a later analysis, was linked to a missense DCLRE1C variant. Despite most TCR sequences being rare, some public TCRs occurred in many donors.

This CDR3 has 15 amino acids. Germline V gene data show CDR1 as KGHSH and CDR2 as LQKENI. The V segment lost 3 bases and the J segment 6 bases; nucleotides outside the gene matches: 10. Regarding this clone: Its antigen remains unidentified.

This PCR relied on a set of 60 Vbeta primers and 13 Jbeta primers. This table comes from immunoSEQ multiplex PCR, and its TCRdb copy is limited to in-frame clones, with some not included. The sample gives about 170,000 clones, more than 70% of which show up once; about 1.5% is in the top ten. The origin of this receptor is a male donor in good health and CMV-seronegative. The chain recombines TRBV18 with TRBJ1-2, with TRBD1 matching 7 bases. Sequencing input: PBMCs. CDR3 coding DNA: TGTGCCAGCTCACCGCGACAGGGTATAGATAATGGCTACACCTTC. Translation gives CASSPRQGIDNGYTF.